This TCR beta chain appears in the sequencing data of a study of immune evolution from preneoplasia to lung adenocarcinoma. The study, taken as a whole, reports: T cell clonality was higher in KRAS-mutant than EGFR-mutant or wild-type nodules. Normal lung had the highest top T cell clone frequencies.

This clone was detected only a few times. What it binds is not known. Nucleic acids came from premalignant or tumor cells enriched by macro-dissection. The germline V and J ends were trimmed by 1 base and 2 bases, with 8 bases remaining between them. CDR3 length equals 14 residues. Per the germline V gene, CDR1 is KGHSH and CDR2 is LQKENI. This table comes from immunoSEQ multiplex PCR, and its TCRdb copy is limited to in-frame clones, with some not included. The data show around 20,000 clones, 60% to 80% seen once. The receptor was derived from a person between 55 and 69 years old with lung adenocarcinoma. Sequencing was performed on FFPE invasive lung adenocarcinoma tissue. The rearrangement links TRBV18 to TRBJ2-5; the D is unclear. Here the CDR3 reads CASSPQVGQETQYF. In nucleotides, the CDR3 is TGTGCCAGCTCACCACAAGTTGGACAAGAGACCCAGTACTTC.